The rows below give T cell receptor beta chains drawn from one sample of a study of T-cell reconstitution after alpha-beta-depleted transplantation in children. A single record per CDR3 protein comes from TCRdb applying MiXCR to the PCR reads. The sample shows 250,000 to 350,000 distinct CDR3 sequences, roughly 9.5% of them seen only once. This material consisted of PBMCs from the stem cell graft donor, taken from the stem cell graft. The source is a human donor who donated a stem cell graft to a child with SCID. CDR3s leave out the opening cysteine and the closing phenylalanine or tryptophan. Clone size is stated in some rows and not others, as once, few, many or a class when expanded.

V gene	clone size	CDR3 protein
TRBV15	many	ATSRVTGVSSYEQY
TRBV7-9	-	ASSLARGTGDADTQY
TRBV4-1	-	ASSQERDSNQPQH
TRBV29-1	few	SVEGGEQF
TRBV10-3	-	AIRPATDNKQF
TRBV11-2	many	ASSFGRDPNTEAF
TRBV11-1	-	AMRAGLDTQY
TRBV5-1	-	ASSLLSGGENSPLH
TRBV3-1	many	ASSQSPGSYEQY
TRBV7-9	-	ASSALSVDGYT
TRBV27	few	ASSIQPGQINEKLF
TRBV7-9	-	ASSATGVNTEAF
TRBV11-2	many	ASSRTGGYT
TRBV25-1	-	ASSEGGRINTGELI
TRBV5-6	many	ASSPDRGTIYGYT
TRBV27	few	ASSFRTSGYTDTQY
TRBV6-5	few	ASSYSGQAYGYT
TRBV5-1	few	ASRAILQRVYNEQF
TRBV5-1	few	ASSLPTNEQF
TRBV3-1	many	ASSQGLAGSYEQY
TRBV3-1	many	ASSLLDSPLH